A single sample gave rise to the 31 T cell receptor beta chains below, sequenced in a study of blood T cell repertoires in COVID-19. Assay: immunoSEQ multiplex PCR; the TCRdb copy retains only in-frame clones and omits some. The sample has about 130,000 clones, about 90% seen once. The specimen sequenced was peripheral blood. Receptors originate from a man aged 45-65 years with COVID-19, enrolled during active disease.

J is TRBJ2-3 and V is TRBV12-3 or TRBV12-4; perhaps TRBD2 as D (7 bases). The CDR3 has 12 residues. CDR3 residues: CTGRGGKDTQYF. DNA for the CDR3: TGTACTGGTAGGGGGGGAAAAGATACGCAGTATTTT.

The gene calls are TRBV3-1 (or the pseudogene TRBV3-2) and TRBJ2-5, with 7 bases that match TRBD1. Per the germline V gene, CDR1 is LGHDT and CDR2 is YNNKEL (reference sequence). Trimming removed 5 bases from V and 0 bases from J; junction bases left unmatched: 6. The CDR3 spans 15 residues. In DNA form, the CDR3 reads TGTGCCAGCAGCTCGACAGGGTACCACCAAGAGACCCAGTACTTC. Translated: CASSSTGYHQETQYF.

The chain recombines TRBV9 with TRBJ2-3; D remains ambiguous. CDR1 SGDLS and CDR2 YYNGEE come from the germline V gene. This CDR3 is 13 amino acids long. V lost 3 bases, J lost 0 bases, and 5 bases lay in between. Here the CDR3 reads CASSETSTDTQYF. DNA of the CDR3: TGTGCCAGCAGCGAGACTAGCACAGATACGCAGTATTTT.

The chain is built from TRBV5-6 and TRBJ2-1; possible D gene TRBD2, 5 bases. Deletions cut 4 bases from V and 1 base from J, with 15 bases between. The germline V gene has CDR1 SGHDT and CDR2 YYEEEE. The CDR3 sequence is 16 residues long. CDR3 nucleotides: TGTGCCAGCAGCCTCCGCTATACGGGATCCTACAATGAGCAGTTCTTC. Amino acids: CASSLRYTGSYNEQFF. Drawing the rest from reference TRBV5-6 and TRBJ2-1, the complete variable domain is DAGVTQSPTHLIKTRGQQVTLRCSPKSGHDTVSWYQQALGQGPQFIFQYYEEEERQRGNFPDRFSGHQFPNYSSELNVNALLLGDSALYLCASSLRYTGSYNEQFFGPGTRLTVL.

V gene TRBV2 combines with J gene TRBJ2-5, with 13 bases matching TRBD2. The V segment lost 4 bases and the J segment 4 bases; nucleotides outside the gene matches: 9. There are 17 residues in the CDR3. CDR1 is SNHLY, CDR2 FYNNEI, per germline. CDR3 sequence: CASSGGLAGSSRETQYF. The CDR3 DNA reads TGTGCCAGCAGTGGGGGACTAGCGGGAAGTAGTCGAGAGACCCAGTACTTC.

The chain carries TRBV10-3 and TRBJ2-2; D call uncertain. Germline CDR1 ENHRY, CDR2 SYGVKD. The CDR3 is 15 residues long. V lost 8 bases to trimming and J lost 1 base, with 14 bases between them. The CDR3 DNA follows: TGTGCCATCCTCCAGGCAGGAAAGAACACCGGGGAGCTGTTTTTT. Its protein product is CAILQAGKNTGELFF.

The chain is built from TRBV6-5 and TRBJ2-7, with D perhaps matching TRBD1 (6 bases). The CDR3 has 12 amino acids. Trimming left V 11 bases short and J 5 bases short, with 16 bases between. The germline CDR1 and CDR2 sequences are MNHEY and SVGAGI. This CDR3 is CASSRGTDEQYF. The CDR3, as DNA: TGTGCCTCCTCCAGGGGTACCGACGAGCAGTACTTC.

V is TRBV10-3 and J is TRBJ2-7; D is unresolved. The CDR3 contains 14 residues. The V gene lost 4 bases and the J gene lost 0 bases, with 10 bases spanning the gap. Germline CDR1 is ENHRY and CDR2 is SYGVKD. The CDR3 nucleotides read TGTGCCATCAGTGCTGGCGGCCGCTCCTACGAGCAGTACTTC. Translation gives CAISAGGRSYEQYF.

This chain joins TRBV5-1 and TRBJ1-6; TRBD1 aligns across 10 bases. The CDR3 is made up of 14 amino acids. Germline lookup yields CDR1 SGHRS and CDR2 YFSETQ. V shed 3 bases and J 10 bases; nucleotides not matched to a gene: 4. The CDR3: CASSSGTGASPLHF. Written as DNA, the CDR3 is TGCGCCAGCAGCTCGGGGACAGGGGCGTCACCCCTCCACTTT.

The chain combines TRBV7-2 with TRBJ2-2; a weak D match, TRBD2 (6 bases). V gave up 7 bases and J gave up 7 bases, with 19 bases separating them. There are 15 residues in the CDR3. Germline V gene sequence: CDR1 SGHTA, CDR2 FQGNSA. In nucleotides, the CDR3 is TGTGCCAGCATTGCAAGGATATCGGGGGACGGGGAGCTGTTTTTT. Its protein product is CASIARISGDGELFF.

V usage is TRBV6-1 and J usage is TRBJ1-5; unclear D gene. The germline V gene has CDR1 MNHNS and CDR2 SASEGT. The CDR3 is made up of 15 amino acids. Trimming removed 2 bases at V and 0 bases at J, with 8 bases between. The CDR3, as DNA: TGTGCCAGCAGTGAACAGTCGAATAGCAATCAGCCCCAGCATTTT. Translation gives CASSEQSNSNQPQHF.

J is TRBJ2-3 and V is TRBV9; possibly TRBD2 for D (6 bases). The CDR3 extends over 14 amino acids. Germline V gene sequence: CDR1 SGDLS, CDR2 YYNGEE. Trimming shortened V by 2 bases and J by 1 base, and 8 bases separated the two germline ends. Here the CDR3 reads CASSVSSGTDTQYF. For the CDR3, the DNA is TGTGCCAGCAGCGTGTCTAGCGGCACAGATACGCAGTATTTT.

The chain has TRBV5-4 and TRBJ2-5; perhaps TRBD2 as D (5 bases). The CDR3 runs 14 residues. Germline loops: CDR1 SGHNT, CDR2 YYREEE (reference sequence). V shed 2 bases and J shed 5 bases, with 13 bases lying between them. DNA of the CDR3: TGTGCCAGCAGCTTCGCAGCGAGGGTGGAGACCCAGTACTTC. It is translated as CASSFAARVETQYF. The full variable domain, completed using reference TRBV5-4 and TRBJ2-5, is ETGVTQSPTHLIKTRGQQVTLRCSSQSGHNTVSWYQQALGQGPQFIFQYYREEENGRGNFPPRFSGLQFPNYSSELNVNALELDDSALYLCASSFAARVETQYFGPGTRLLVL.

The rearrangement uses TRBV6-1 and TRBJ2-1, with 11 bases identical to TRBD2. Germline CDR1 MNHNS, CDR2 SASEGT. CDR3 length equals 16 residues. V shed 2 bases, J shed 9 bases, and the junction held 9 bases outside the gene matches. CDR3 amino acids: CASSEWLAGGQGEQFF. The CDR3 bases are TGTGCCAGCAGTGAATGGCTAGCGGGAGGACAGGGTGAGCAGTTCTTC.

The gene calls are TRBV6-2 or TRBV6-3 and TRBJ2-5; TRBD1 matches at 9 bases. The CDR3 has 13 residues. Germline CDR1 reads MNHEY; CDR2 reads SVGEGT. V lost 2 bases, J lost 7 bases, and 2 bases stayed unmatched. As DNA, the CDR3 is TGTGCCAGCAGTTACGTGACAGGGGGGACCCAGTACTTC. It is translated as CASSYVTGGTQYF.

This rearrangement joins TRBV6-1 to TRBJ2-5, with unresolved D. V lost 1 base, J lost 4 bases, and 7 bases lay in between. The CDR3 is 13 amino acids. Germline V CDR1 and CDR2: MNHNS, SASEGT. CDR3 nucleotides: TGTGCCAGCAGTGAAGGCGGTTTAGAGACCCAGTACTTC. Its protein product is CASSEGGLETQYF.

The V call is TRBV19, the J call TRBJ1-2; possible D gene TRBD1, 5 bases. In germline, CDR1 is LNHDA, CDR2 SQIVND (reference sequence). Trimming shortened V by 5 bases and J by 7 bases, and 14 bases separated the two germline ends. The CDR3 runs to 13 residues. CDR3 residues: CASSQEGRSGYTF. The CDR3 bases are TGTGCCAGTAGTCAGGAGGGACGTAGTGGCTACACCTTC.

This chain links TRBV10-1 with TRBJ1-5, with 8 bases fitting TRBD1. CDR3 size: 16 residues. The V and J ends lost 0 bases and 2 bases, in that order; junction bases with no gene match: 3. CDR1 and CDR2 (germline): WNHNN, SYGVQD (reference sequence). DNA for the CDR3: TGCGCCAGCAGTGAGTCGCTGACAGGGGGCAATCAGCCCCAGCATTTT. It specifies CASSESLTGGNQPQHF.

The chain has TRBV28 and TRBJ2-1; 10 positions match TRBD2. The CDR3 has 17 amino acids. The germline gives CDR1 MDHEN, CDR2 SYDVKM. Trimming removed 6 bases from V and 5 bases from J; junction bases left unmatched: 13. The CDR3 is CASRQEFSGRVHNEQFF. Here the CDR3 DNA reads TGTGCCAGCAGGCAAGAGTTCAGCGGGAGGGTCCACAATGAGCAGTTCTTC.

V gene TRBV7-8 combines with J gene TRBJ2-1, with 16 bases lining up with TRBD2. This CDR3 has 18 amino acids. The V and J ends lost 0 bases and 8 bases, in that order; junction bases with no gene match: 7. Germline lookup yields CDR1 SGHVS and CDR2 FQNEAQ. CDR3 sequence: CASSLARLGLAGGYEQFF. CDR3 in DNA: TGTGCCAGCAGCTTAGCCAGGTTGGGACTAGCGGGGGGGTATGAGCAGTTCTTC.

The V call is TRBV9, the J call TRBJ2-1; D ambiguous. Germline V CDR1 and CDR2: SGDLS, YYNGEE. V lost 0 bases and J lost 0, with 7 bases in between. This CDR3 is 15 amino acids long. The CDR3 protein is CASSVESSSYNEQFF. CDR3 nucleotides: TGTGCCAGCAGCGTAGAGTCTAGCTCCTACAATGAGCAGTTCTTC.

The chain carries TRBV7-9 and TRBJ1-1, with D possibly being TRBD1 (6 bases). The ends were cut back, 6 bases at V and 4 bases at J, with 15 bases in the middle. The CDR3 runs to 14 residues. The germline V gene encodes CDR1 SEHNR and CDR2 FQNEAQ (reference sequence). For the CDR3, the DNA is TGTGCCAGCAGAAAAACACAACAGGGCACTGAAGCTTTCTTT. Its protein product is CASRKTQQGTEAFF.

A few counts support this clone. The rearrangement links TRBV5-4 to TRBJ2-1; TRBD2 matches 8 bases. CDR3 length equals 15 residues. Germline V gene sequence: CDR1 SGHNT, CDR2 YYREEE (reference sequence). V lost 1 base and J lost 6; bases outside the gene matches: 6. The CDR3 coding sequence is TGTGCCAGCAGCTTGAGGACGGGAGGGCCCAATGAGCAGTTCTTC. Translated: CASSLRTGGPNEQFF.

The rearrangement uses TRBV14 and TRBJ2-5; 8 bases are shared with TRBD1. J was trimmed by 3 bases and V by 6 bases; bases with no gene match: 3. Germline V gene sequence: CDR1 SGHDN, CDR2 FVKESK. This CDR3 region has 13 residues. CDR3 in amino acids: CASSDRGKETQYF. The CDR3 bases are TGTGCCAGCAGTGACAGGGGTAAAGAGACCCAGTACTTC.

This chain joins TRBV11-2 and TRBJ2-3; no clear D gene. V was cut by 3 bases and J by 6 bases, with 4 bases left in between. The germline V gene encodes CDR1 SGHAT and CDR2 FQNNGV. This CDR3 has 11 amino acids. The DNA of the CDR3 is TGTGCCAGCAGCTTGGAGGATACGCAGTATTTT. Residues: CASSLEDTQYF.

The CDR3 nucleotides are TGTGCCAGCAGCCAAGAGATACCAGGGGGCCTGTACACAGATACGCAGTATTTT. Amino acid sequence: CASSQEIPGGLYTDTQYF. The chain recombines TRBV4-2 with TRBJ2-3; 8 nucleotides align to TRBD1. Germline CDR1 is LGHNA and CDR2 is YNFKEQ. The V segment lost 0 bases and the J segment 2 bases; nucleotides outside the gene matches: 10. The CDR3 is 18 amino acids.

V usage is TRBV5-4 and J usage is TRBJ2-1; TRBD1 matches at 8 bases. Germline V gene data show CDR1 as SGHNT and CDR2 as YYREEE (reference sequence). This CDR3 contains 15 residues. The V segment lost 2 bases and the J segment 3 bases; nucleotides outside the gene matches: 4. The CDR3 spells CASSLQGGYYNEQFF. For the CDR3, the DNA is TGTGCCAGCAGCTTACAGGGGGGATACTACAATGAGCAGTTCTTC. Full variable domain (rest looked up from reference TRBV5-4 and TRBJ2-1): ETGVTQSPTHLIKTRGQQVTLRCSSQSGHNTVSWYQQALGQGPQFIFQYYREEENGRGNFPPRFSGLQFPNYSSELNVNALELDDSALYLCASSLQGGYYNEQFFGPGTRLTVL.

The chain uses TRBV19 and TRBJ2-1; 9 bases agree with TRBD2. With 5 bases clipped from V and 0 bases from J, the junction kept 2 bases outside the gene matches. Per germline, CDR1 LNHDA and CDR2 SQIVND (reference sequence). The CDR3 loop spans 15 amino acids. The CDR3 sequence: CASSHSGSSYNEQFF. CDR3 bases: TGTGCCAGTAGTCATAGCGGGAGCTCCTACAATGAGCAGTTCTTC.

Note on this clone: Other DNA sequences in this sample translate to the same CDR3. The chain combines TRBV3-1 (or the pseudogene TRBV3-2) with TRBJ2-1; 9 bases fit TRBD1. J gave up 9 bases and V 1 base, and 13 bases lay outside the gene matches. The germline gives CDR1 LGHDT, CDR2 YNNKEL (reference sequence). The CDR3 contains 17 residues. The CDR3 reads CASSQGLNRGQSGEQFF. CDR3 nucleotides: TGTGCCAGCAGCCAAGGCCTCAACAGGGGGCAGTCGGGTGAGCAGTTCTTC.

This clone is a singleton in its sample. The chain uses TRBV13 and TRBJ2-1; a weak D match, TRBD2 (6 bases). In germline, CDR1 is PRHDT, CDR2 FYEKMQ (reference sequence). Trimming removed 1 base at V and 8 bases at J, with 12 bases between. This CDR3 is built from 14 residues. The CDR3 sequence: CASSLAGASDEQFF. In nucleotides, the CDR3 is TGTGCCAGCAGCTTAGCGGGAGCCTCGGATGAGCAGTTCTTC.

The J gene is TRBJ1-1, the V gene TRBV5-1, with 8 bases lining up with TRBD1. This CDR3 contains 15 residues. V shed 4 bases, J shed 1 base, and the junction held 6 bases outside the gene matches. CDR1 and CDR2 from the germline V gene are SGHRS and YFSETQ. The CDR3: CASSRAGQGNTEAFF. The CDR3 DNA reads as TGCGCCAGCAGCAGGGCAGGACAGGGGAACACTGAAGCTTTCTTT.